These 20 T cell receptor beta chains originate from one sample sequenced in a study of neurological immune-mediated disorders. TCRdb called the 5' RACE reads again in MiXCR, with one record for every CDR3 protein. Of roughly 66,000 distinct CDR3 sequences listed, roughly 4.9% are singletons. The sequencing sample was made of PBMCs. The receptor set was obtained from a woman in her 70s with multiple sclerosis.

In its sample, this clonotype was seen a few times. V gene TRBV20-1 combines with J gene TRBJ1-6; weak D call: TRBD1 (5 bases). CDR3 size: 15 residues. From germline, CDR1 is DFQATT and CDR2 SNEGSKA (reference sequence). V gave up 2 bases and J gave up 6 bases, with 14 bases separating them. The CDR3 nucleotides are TGCAGTGCTAGACGCAGGGAATCACTTAATTCACCCCTCCACTTT. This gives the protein CSARRRESLNSPLHF.

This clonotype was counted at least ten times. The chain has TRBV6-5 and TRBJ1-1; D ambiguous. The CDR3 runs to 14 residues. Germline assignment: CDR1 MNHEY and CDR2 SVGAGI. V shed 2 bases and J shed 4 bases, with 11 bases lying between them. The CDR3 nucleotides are TGTGCCAGCAGTTACGGTGGATTAAGCACTGAAGCTTTCTTT. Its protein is CASSYGGLSTEAFF.

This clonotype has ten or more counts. This CDR3 is CASSQDAERRGFMSYEQYF. The DNA for the CDR3 is TGTGCCAGCAGCCAAGACGCGGAGAGAAGGGGGTTTATGTCCTACGAGCAGTACTTC. This chain joins TRBV3-1 and TRBJ2-7; maybe TRBD1 (6 bases). The ends were cut back, 0 bases at V and 1 base at J, with 22 bases in the middle. This CDR3 contains 19 residues. From germline, CDR1 is LGHDT and CDR2 YNNKEL (reference sequence).

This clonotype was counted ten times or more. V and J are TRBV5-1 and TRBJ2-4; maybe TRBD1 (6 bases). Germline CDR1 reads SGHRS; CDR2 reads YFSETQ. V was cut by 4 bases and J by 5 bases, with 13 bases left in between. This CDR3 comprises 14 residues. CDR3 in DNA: TGCGCCAGCAGCCTGCAGGGGATGGAAAACATTCAGTACTTC. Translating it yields CASSLQGMENIQYF. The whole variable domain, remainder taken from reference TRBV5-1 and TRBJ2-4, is KAGVTQTPRYLIKTRGQQVTLSCSPISGHRSVSWYQQTPGQGLQFLFEYFSETQRNKGNFPGRFSGRQFSNSRSEMNVSTLELGDSALYLCASSLQGMENIQYFGAGTRLSVL.

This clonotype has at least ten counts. The CDR3 spells CATASSGTSTDTQYF. CDR3 sequence (DNA): TGTGCCACCGCCTCTAGCGGCACTAGCACAGATACGCAGTATTTT. The chain combines TRBV10-3 with TRBJ2-3; TRBD2 matches at 7 bases. Losses at the gene ends were 10 bases for V and 0 bases for J; bases not matched to a gene: 10. Germline V lookup: CDR1 ENHRY, CDR2 SYGVKD. This CDR3 contains 15 residues.

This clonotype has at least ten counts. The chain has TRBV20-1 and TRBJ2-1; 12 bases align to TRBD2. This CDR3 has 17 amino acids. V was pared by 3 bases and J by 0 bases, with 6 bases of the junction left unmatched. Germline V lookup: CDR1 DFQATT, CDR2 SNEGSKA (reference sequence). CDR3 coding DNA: TGCAGTGCTAGTGGACTAGCGGGACTGAGCTCCTACAATGAGCAGTTCTTC. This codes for CSASGLAGLSSYNEQFF.

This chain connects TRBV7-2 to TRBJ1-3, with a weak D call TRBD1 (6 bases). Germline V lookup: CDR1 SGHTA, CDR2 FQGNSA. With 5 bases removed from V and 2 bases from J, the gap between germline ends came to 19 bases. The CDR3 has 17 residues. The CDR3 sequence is CASSPRQQGLTGNTIYF. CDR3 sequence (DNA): TGTGCCAGCAGCCCCCGCCAACAGGGACTAACTGGAAACACCATATATTTT.

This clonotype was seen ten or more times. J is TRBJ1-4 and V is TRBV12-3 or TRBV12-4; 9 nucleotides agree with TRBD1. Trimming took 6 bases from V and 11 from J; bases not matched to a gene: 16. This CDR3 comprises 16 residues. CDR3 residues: CASRKGQGTVLGKLFF. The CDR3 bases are TGTGCCAGCAGGAAAGGACAGGGGACTGTACTAGGGAAACTGTTTTTT.

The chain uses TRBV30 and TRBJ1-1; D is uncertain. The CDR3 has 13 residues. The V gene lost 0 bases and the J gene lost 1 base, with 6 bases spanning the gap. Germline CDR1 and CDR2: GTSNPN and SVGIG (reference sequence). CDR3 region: CAWSVDANTEAFF. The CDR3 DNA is TGTGCCTGGAGTGTTGACGCGAACACTGAAGCTTTCTTT.

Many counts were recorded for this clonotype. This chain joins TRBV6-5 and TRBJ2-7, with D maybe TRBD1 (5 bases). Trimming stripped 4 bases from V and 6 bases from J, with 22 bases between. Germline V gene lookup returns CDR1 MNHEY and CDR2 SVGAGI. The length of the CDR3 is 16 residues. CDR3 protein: CASSSDTSGGAREQYF. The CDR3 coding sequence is TGTGCCAGCAGTTCGGACACCTCAGGTGGGGCACGCGAGCAGTACTTC.

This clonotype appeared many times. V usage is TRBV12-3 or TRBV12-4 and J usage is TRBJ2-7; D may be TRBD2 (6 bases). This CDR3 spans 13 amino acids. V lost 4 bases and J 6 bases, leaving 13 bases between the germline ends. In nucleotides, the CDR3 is TGTGCCAGCAGTTGGGTGACTAGTAGCGAGCAGTACTTC. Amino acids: CASSWVTSSEQYF.

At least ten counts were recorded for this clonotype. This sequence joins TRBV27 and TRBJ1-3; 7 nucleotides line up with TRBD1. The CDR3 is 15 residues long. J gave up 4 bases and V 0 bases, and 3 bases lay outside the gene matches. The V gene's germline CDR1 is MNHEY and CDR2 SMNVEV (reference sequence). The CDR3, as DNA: TGTGCCAGCAGTTTATCGACAGGGCCAGGAAACACCATATATTTT. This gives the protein CASSLSTGPGNTIYF.

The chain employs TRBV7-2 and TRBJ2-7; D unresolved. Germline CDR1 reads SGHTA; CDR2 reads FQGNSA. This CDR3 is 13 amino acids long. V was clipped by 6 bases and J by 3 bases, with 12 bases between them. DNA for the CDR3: TGTGCCAGCAGTCCCCAGGAGAACTACGAGCAGTACTTC. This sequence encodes CASSPQENYEQYF.

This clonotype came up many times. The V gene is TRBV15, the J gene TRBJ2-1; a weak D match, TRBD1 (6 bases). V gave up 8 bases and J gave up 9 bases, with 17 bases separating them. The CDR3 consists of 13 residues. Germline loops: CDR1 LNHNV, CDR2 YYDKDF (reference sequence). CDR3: CATAGPGGAEQFF. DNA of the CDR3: TGTGCCACCGCAGGGCCTGGGGGCGCTGAGCAGTTCTTC.

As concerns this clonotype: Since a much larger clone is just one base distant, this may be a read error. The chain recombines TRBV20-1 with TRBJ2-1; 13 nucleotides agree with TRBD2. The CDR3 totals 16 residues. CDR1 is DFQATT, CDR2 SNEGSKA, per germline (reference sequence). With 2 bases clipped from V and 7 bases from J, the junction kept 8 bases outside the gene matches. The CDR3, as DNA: TGCAGTGCTAGATCCCAGACTAGCGGGAGGATGAATGAGCAGTTCTTC. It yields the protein CSARSQTSGRMNEQFF.

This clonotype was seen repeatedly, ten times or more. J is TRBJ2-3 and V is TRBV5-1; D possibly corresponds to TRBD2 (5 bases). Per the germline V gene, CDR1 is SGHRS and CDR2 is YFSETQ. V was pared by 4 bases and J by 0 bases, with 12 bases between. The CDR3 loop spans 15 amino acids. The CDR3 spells CASSPDSYSTDTQYF. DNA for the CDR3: TGCGCCAGCAGCCCGGACTCCTATAGCACAGATACGCAGTATTTT.

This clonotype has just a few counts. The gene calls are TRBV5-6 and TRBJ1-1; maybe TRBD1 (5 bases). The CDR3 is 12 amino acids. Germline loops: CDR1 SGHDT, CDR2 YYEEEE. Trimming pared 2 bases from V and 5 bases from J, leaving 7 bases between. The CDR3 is CASSFRATEAFF. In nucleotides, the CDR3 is TGTGCCAGCAGCTTCAGGGCAACTGAAGCTTTCTTT.

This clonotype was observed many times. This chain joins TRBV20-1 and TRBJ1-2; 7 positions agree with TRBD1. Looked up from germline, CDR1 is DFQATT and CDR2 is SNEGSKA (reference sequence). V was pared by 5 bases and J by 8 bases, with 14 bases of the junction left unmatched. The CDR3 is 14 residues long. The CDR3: CSAAETYRGYGYTF. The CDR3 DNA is TGCAGTGCTGCCGAAACGTACAGGGGTTACGGCTACACCTTC.

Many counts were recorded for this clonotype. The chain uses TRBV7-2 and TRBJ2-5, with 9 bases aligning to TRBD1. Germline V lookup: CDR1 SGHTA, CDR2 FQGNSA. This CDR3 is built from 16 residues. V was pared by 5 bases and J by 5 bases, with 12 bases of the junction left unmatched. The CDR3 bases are TGTGCCAGCAGCCCTACTCTGACAGGGGGGACGGAGACCCAGTACTTC. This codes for CASSPTLTGGTETQYF.

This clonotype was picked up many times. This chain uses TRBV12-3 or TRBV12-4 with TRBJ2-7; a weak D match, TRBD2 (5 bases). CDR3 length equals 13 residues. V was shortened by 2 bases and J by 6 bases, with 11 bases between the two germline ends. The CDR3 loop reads CASSLTSSSEQYF. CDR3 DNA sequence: TGTGCCAGCAGTTTAACTAGTAGCTCCGAGCAGTACTTC.